The entry below describes one T cell receptor (beta chain). Its antigen is not known. TCRdb re-called the 5' RACE reads; every CDR3 protein appears as one record, without DNA. The sample features over 200,000 distinct CDR3 sequences, with around 1.5% in its top ten. The total RNA came straight from whole blood, and T cells were not sorted beforehand. This specimen belongs to a study of monozygotic twins with inflammatory bowel disease. The study, taken as a whole, reports: TCRbeta diversity (inverse Simpson) was lower in IBD patients than in healthy co-twins.

The TCR originated in a human donor with ulcerative colitis or Crohn's disease, or a healthy co-twin of an affected twin (not recorded which). The sequencing input was blood.

CDR3 loop: CSVIQMGYEQYF. The chain is built from TRBV29-1 and TRBJ2-7. Germline V gene sequence: CDR1 SQVTM, CDR2 ANQGSEA. This CDR3 contains 12 residues.